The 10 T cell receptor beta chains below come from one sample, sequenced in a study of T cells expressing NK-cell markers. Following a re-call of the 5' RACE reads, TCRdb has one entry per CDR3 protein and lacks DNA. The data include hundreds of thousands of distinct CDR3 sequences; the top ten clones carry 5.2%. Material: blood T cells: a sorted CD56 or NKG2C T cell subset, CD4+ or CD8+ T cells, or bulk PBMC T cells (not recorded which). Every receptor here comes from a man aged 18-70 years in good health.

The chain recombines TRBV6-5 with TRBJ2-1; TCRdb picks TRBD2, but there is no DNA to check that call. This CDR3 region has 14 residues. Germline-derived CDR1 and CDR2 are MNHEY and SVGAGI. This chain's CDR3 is CASSYPGGTSSLFF.

The CDR3: CSARDMESGGLQETQYF. V is TRBV20-1 and J is TRBJ2-5; no DNA is available, so the TRBD2 call from TCRdb remains unchecked. Germline V gene data show CDR1 as DFQATT and CDR2 as SNEGSKA (reference sequence). CDR3 size: 17 residues.

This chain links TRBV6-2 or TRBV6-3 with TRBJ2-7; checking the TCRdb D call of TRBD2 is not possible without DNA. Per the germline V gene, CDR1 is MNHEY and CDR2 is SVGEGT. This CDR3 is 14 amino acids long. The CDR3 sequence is CASRRASGIYEQYF.

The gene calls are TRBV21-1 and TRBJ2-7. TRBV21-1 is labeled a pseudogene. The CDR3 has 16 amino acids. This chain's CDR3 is CASSKVYWQAPYEQYF.

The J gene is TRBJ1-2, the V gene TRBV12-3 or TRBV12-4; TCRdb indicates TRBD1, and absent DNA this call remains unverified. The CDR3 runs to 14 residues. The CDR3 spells CASRNDRVNYGYTF.

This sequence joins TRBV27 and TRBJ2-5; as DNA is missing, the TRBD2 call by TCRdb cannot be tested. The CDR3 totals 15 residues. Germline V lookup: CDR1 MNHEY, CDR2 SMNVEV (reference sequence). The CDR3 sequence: CASSSLAGGEETQYF.

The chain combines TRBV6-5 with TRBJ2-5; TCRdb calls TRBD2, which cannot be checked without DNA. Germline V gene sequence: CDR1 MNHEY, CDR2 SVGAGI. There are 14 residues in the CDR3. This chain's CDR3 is CASSYSGSQETQYF.

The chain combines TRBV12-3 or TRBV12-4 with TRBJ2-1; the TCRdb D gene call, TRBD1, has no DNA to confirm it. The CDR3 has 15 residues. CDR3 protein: CASSEDTNSYNEQFF.

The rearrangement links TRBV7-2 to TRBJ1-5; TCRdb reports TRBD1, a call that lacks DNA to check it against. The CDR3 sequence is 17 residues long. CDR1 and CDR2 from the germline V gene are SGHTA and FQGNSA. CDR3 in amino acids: CASSLARGGSYNQPQHF.

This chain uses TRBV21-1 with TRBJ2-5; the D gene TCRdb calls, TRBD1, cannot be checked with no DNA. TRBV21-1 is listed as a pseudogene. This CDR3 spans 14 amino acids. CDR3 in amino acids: CASSHKQGVETQYF.